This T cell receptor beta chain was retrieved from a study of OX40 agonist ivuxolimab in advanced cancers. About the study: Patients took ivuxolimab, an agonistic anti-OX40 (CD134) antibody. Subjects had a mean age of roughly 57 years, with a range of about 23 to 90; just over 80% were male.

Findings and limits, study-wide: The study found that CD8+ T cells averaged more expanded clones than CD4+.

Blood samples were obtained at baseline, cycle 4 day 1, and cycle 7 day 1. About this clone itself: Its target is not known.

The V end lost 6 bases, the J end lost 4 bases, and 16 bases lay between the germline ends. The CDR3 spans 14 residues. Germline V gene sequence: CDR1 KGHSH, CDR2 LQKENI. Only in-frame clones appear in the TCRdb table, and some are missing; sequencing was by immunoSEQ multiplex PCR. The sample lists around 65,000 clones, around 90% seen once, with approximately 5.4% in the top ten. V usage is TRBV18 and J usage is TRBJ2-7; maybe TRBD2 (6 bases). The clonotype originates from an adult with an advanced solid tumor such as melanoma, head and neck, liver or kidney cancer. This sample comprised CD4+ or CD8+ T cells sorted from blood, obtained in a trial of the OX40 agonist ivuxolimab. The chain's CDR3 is CASSGRELLYEQYF. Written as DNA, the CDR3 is TGTGCCAGCTCGGGTCGGGAGTTACTATACGAGCAGTACTTC. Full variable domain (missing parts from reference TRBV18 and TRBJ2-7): NAGVMQNPRHLVRRRGQEARLRCSPMKGHSHVYWYRQLPEEGLKFMVYLQKENIIDESGMPKERFSAEFPKEGPSILRIQQVVRGDSAAYFCASSGRELLYEQYFGPGTRLTVT.